The next 27 T cell receptor beta chains were all read from a single sample in a study of OX40 agonist ivuxolimab in advanced cancers. The repertoire was sequenced with immunoSEQ multiplex PCR; TCRdb's copy has only in-frame clones and lacks some. The sample records around 84,000 clones, about nine tenths being singletons. The sequences come from CD4+ or CD8+ T cells sorted from blood, collected in a trial of the OX40 agonist ivuxolimab. Receptor source: an adult with an advanced solid tumor such as melanoma, head and neck, liver or kidney cancer.

The sample holds one count of this clone. The chain employs TRBV11-2 and TRBJ2-7; 8 bases agree with TRBD1. Germline V gene sequence: CDR1 SGHAT, CDR2 FQNNGV. The CDR3 length is 14 residues. V dropped 5 bases and J dropped 3; count of bases not matched to a gene: 6. DNA of the CDR3: TGTGCCAGCAGCCGTGACGGACAGGGCTACGAGCAGTACTTC. Translated: CASSRDGQGYEQYF. The complete variable domain, with remaining parts taken from reference TRBV11-2 and TRBJ2-7, reads EAGVAQSPRYKIIEKRQSVAFWCNPISGHATLYWYQQILGQGPKLLIQFQNNGVVDDSQLPKDRFSAERLKGVDSTLKIQPAKLEDSAVYLCASSRDGQGYEQYFGPGTRLTVT.

This clone was found once. V usage is TRBV10-3 and J usage is TRBJ2-6; 8 bases are shared with TRBD1. This CDR3 region has 17 residues. Germline V gene data show CDR1 as ENHRY and CDR2 as SYGVKD. Trimming cost V 6 bases and J 3 bases; bases outside gene matches: 10. CDR3 in DNA: TGTGCCATCAGACCTAGTCAGGGGGCGTATGGGGCCAACGTCCTGACTTTC. This translates into CAIRPSQGAYGANVLTF.

The CDR3 region is CASSGLAGMGEQFF. The CDR3 DNA is TGTGCCAGCAGTGGACTAGCGGGAATGGGTGAGCAGTTCTTC. The rearrangement uses TRBV7-2 and TRBJ2-1, with TRBD2 identical over 12 bases. The CDR3 totals 14 residues. The germline CDR1 and CDR2 sequences are SGHTA and FQGNSA. V lost 6 bases to trimming and J lost 9 bases; unmatched junction nucleotides: 6.

The V gene is TRBV11-3, the J gene TRBJ2-1; perhaps TRBD2 as D (6 bases). The V end was cut by 0 bases, the J end by 6 bases, with 12 bases between. The germline V gene encodes CDR1 SGHNT and CDR2 YENEEA. The CDR3 is 15 residues long. The CDR3 is CASSLEDRDFNEQFF. The CDR3 nucleotides read TGTGCCAGCAGCTTAGAAGACCGGGACTTCAATGAGCAGTTCTTC.

This clone was seen a few times. J is TRBJ1-6 and V is TRBV27; D may be TRBD1 (5 bases). The germline V and J ends were trimmed by 5 bases and 8 bases, with 10 bases remaining between them. The germline V gene encodes CDR1 MNHEY and CDR2 SMNVEV (reference sequence). This CDR3 contains 13 residues. In DNA form, the CDR3 reads TGTGCCAGCAGTCGCAGGGAGGATTCACCCCTCCACTTT. Translated: CASSRREDSPLHF.

This clone has a handful of counts. Other nucleotide sequences in the sample specify the same CDR3. The chain uses TRBV6-5 and TRBJ2-6; 7 bases align to TRBD1. This CDR3 is 15 amino acids long. From germline, CDR1 is MNHEY and CDR2 SVGAGI. Losses at the gene ends were 6 bases for V and 1 base for J; bases not matched to a gene: 3. Written as DNA, the CDR3 is TGTGCCAGCAGCCGGGACAGTTCTGGGGCCAACGTCCTGACTTTC. This encodes CASSRDSSGANVLTF.

The table lists this clone with a few counts. V usage is TRBV29-1 and J usage is TRBJ2-2; D not certain. The CDR3 loop spans 14 amino acids. V gave up 5 bases and J gave up 6 bases, with 16 bases separating them. Germline values: CDR1 SQVTM, CDR2 ANQGSEA. CDR3 sequence reads: CSVTGDSVAGELFF. In DNA, the CDR3 is TGCAGCGTTACCGGAGACTCCGTCGCCGGGGAGCTGTTTTTT.

This chain connects TRBV5-4 to TRBJ2-5; D tentatively reads TRBD1 or TRBD2 (5 bases each). Trimming left V 0 bases short and J 1 base short, with 10 bases between. Germline V lookup: CDR1 SGHNT, CDR2 YYREEE (reference sequence). CDR3 length equals 15 residues. DNA of the CDR3: TGTGCCAGCAGCTTGGGTGGGACGACCCAAGAGACCCAGTACTTC. Its protein is CASSLGGTTQETQYF.

This clone was counted between two and nine times. The chain is built from TRBV6-6 and TRBJ2-7; tentatively, D is TRBD1 (5 bases). The CDR3 is 13 residues long. Trimming stripped 6 bases from V and 5 bases from J, with 14 bases between. Germline CDR1 and CDR2: MNHNY and SVGAGI (reference sequence). The chain's CDR3 is CASSPRGWDEQYF. CDR3 sequence (DNA): TGTGCCAGCAGCCCTAGGGGTTGGGACGAGCAGTACTTC.

The chain uses TRBV5-1 and TRBJ2-5, with 13 bases lining up with TRBD2. V lost 3 bases and J lost 5; bases outside the gene matches: 4. Germline CDR1 and CDR2: SGHRS and YFSETQ. The CDR3 loop spans 15 amino acids. CDR3 nucleotide sequence: TGCGCCAGCAGCTCGGGACTAGCGGGGTGGGAGACCCAGTACTTC. Translation: CASSSGLAGWETQYF.

The chain recombines TRBV7-2 with TRBJ1-1, with 12 nucleotides matching TRBD1. The CDR3 has 13 residues. Germline CDR1 SGHTA, CDR2 FQGNSA. J gave up 10 bases and V 8 bases, and 8 bases lay outside the gene matches. This CDR3 is CASQWDRGHTAFF. CDR3 in DNA: TGTGCCAGCCAATGGGACAGGGGGCATACAGCTTTCTTT.

The chain uses TRBV27 and TRBJ2-1; unclear D gene. V was clipped by 0 bases and J by 4 bases, with 4 bases between them. Germline CDR1 is MNHEY and CDR2 is SMNVEV (reference sequence). CDR3 size: 13 residues. DNA of the CDR3: TGTGCCAGCAGTTTATCAGAGTACAATGAGCAGTTCTTC. The encoded protein is CASSLSEYNEQFF.

The CDR3 spells CASRGQGRTDTQYF. In DNA, the CDR3 is TGTGCCAGCAGAGGACAGGGAAGGACAGATACGCAGTATTTT. This chain uses TRBV28 with TRBJ2-3, with TRBD1 matching 8 bases. The CDR3 has 14 residues. Losses at the gene ends were 6 bases for V and 3 bases for J; bases not matched to a gene: 5. Germline lookup yields CDR1 MDHEN and CDR2 SYDVKM.

CDR3 nucleotide sequence: TGTGCCAGCAACACCGGGCTACGCCTGGATGGCTACACCTTC. The encoded protein is CASNTGLRLDGYTF. This rearrangement joins TRBV28 to TRBJ1-2; D gene unclear. The CDR3 has 14 amino acids. V was pared by 7 bases and J by 6 bases, with 18 bases between. Germline V lookup: CDR1 MDHEN, CDR2 SYDVKM.

The V gene is TRBV11-3, the J gene TRBJ2-3, with 11 bases lining up with TRBD2. This CDR3 has 15 residues. Trimming removed 5 bases from V and 2 bases from J; junction bases left unmatched: 3. Germline CDR1 and CDR2: SGHNT and YENEEA. CDR3 residues: CASSAGLAVTDTQYF. The CDR3 coding sequence is TGTGCCAGCAGCGCGGGACTAGCGGTCACAGATACGCAGTATTTT.

This clone was detected a few times. The chain is built from TRBV7-2 and TRBJ1-1; 9 bases are a match to TRBD1. There are 13 residues in the CDR3. The J segment lost 4 bases and the V segment lost 8 bases, leaving 5 bases of the junction unmatched. Germline values: CDR1 SGHTA, CDR2 FQGNSA. This CDR3 is CASAQGAGTEAFF. The CDR3 DNA is TGTGCCAGCGCACAGGGGGCAGGCACTGAAGCTTTCTTT.

The rearrangement uses TRBV5-6 and TRBJ1-2; D is ambiguous. The CDR3 runs to 14 residues. Germline loops: CDR1 SGHDT, CDR2 YYEEEE. Trimming shortened V by 4 bases and J by 4 bases, and 14 bases separated the two germline ends. The CDR3 sequence is CASSQMTGAYGYTF. In DNA form, the CDR3 reads TGTGCCAGCAGCCAGATGACGGGAGCCTATGGCTACACCTTC.

V usage is TRBV19 and J usage is TRBJ2-7; 7 nucleotides match TRBD1. Trimming removed 5 bases from V and 7 bases from J; junction bases left unmatched: 17. The CDR3 is made up of 16 amino acids. Germline loops: CDR1 LNHDA, CDR2 SQIVND (reference sequence). CDR3 amino acids: CASSAQQGPWAGEQYF. The CDR3, as DNA: TGTGCCAGTAGTGCCCAACAGGGGCCATGGGCTGGGGAGCAGTACTTC.

The chain uses TRBV19 and TRBJ1-5; D remains unclear. The CDR3 contains 15 residues. In germline, CDR1 is LNHDA, CDR2 SQIVND (reference sequence). Trimming took off 2 bases at V and 6 bases at J, with 14 bases between the two ends. The CDR3 sequence is CASSISPSLGQPQHF. In DNA, the CDR3 is TGTGCCAGTAGTATATCTCCGAGCTTGGGTCAGCCCCAGCATTTT.

The chain combines TRBV4-2 with TRBJ1-3, with D unclear. Trimming left V 0 bases short and J 1 base short, with 13 bases between. The CDR3 runs 17 residues. Germline-derived CDR1 and CDR2 are LGHNA and YNFKEQ. The CDR3 nucleotides read TGTGCCAGCAGCCAAGATATCCCTGGTGATTCTGGAAACACCATATATTTT. It encodes CASSQDIPGDSGNTIYF.

The chain has TRBV5-6 and TRBJ2-2; D is unclear. Trimming pared 3 bases from V and 2 bases from J, leaving 11 bases between. Germline assignment: CDR1 SGHDT and CDR2 YYEEEE. CDR3 length equals 15 residues. Written as DNA, the CDR3 is TGTGCCAGCAGCTGGGGATCCGCAAACACCGGGGAGCTGTTTTTT. Translating gives CASSWGSANTGELFF.

The chain employs TRBV21-1 and TRBJ2-7. TRBV21-1 is deemed a pseudogene. This CDR3 is built from 13 residues. The CDR3 is CASSKMGFEEQYF. CDR3 nucleotides: TGTGCCAGCAGCAAAATGGGGTTTGAGGAGCAGTACTTC.

The genes are TRBV19 and TRBJ2-7; tentatively, D is TRBD1 (6 bases). The CDR3 consists of 14 residues. Germline loops: CDR1 LNHDA, CDR2 SQIVND (reference sequence). Trimming cost V 2 bases and J 0 bases, with 8 bases left between them. DNA of the CDR3: TGTGCCAGTAGTATACAGGGGAGCTCCTACGAGCAGTACTTC. Translating it yields CASSIQGSSYEQYF.

The chain recombines TRBV5-4 with TRBJ2-5; D may match TRBD1 or TRBD2 (5 bases each). CDR1 and CDR2 (germline): SGHNT, YYREEE (reference sequence). V was cut by 7 bases and J by 3 bases, with 13 bases left in between. The CDR3 contains 13 residues. The CDR3 DNA reads as TGTGCCAGCGGGGGTCTGAAGGAAGAGACCCAGTACTTC. Its protein is CASGGLKEETQYF.

The rearrangement joins TRBV6-4 to TRBJ1-2; D unclear. CDR1 is MRHNA, CDR2 SNTAGT, per germline. The CDR3 consists of 15 residues. Trimming stripped 5 bases from V and 8 bases from J, with 21 bases between. CDR3 sequence reads: CASSPGPGWESGYTF. CDR3 DNA: TGTGCCAGCAGTCCGGGCCCGGGTTGGGAGTCAGGCTACACCTTC.

This chain uses TRBV5-1 with TRBJ2-2; D assignment may be TRBD1 or TRBD2 (5 bases each). This CDR3 spans 14 amino acids. Germline values: CDR1 SGHRS, CDR2 YFSETQ. Trimming removed 4 bases from V and 4 bases from J, with 11 bases in between. CDR3: CASSLGTVTGELFF. CDR3 DNA sequence: TGCGCCAGCAGCCTGGGGACCGTCACCGGGGAGCTGTTTTTT.

The chain links TRBV12-5 to TRBJ1-2; 12 bases map to TRBD1. From germline, CDR1 is LGHNT and CDR2 FRNRAP. The CDR3 contains 16 residues. The trim removed 4 bases at V and 3 bases at J, leaving 6 bases unmatched. The CDR3 nucleotides read TGTGCTAGTGGTTCGCGGGGACAGGGGGCTCACTATGGCTACACCTTC. Protein: CASGSRGQGAHYGYTF.